Sequencing of this T cell receptor (beta chain) was carried out in a study of tumor-infiltrating lymphocytes in localized non-small cell lung cancer. The CDR3 totals 14 residues. The V end lost 4 bases, the J end lost 6 bases, and 13 bases lay between the germline ends. CDR1 is LNHDA and CDR2 is SQIVND in the germline V gene (reference sequence). The table came from immunoSEQ multiplex PCR; TCRdb's copy has only in-frame clones and leaves some out. Of about 14,000 clones listed, roughly two thirds are singletons. This rearrangement joins TRBV19 to TRBJ1-5, with D possibly matching TRBD1 (5 bases). Sequenced material: lung tumor tissue. This clonotype was sampled from a human donor with non-small cell lung cancer. The CDR3: CASSTTGGGQPQHF. CDR3 nucleotide sequence: TGTGCCAGTAGTACAACTGGGGGGGGTCAGCCCCAGCATTTT.